These 13 T cell receptor beta chains were sequenced from one sample in a study of graft-versus-host responses after intestinal transplantation. Profiled with immunoSEQ multiplex PCR; TCRdb holds only in-frame clones, not every one. The sample contains approximately 37,000 clones, 85% to 95% of which appear only once. The sample was PBMCs, taken roughly 110 weeks after intestinal transplantation. These receptors were obtained from a human patient who received an intestinal transplant, so some T cells may come from the graft donor.

The V gene is TRBV11-2, the J gene TRBJ2-7; 9 nucleotides line up with TRBD1. J lost 0 bases, V lost 1 base, and 1 base had no gene match. CDR1 and CDR2 from the germline V gene are SGHAT and FQNNGV. The CDR3 runs 15 residues. CDR3 DNA sequence: TGTGCCAGCAGCTTAGTGACAGGGGGCTCCTACGAGCAGTACTTC. Its translation is CASSLVTGGSYEQYF. The variable domain in full, with the rest retrieved from reference TRBV11-2 and TRBJ2-7, is EAGVAQSPRYKIIEKRQSVAFWCNPISGHATLYWYQQILGQGPKLLIQFQNNGVVDDSQLPKDRFSAERLKGVDSTLKIQPAKLEDSAVYLCASSLVTGGSYEQYFGPGTRLTVT.

V gene TRBV18 combines with J gene TRBJ2-5; D is perhaps TRBD1 (6 bases). V was cut by 3 bases and J by 2 bases, with 13 bases left in between. The CDR3 totals 15 residues. Germline V CDR1 and CDR2: KGHSH, LQKENI. For the CDR3, the DNA is TGTGCCAGCTCACCGATCCCGGGACAACAAGAGACCCAGTACTTC. The encoded protein is CASSPIPGQQETQYF.

For the CDR3, the DNA is TGCGCCAGCAGCTTGGTAAGCGGGAAAAACAATGAGCAGTTCTTC. It specifies CASSLVSGKNNEQFF. The V gene is TRBV5-1, the J gene TRBJ2-1; 7 nucleotides line up with TRBD2. The CDR3 has 15 amino acids. The J segment lost 5 bases and the V segment lost 0 bases, leaving 5 bases of the junction unmatched. Germline CDR1 and CDR2: SGHRS and YFSETQ.

The rearrangement joins TRBV7-9 to TRBJ2-7; the D is unclear. This CDR3 has 14 residues. V dropped 3 bases and J dropped 0 bases, with 9 bases sitting between them. Looked up from germline, CDR1 is SEHNR and CDR2 is FQNEAQ (reference sequence). Written as DNA, the CDR3 is TGTGCCAGCAGCTTTTCTGGCAGCTCCTACGAGCAGTACTTC. It translates to CASSFSGSSYEQYF.

Only one count was recorded for this clone. V usage is TRBV5-1 and J usage is TRBJ1-1; the D gene is possibly TRBD1 (6 bases). This CDR3 is built from 14 residues. Looked up from germline, CDR1 is SGHRS and CDR2 is YFSETQ. With 2 bases removed from V and 1 base from J, the gap between germline ends came to 9 bases. The CDR3 loop is CASSFGDTNTEAFF. In nucleotides, the CDR3 is TGCGCCAGCAGCTTCGGGGACACGAACACTGAAGCTTTCTTT.

The table lists this clone with a count of one. V usage is TRBV4-1 and J usage is TRBJ1-1, with no clear D. Germline V gene sequence: CDR1 MGHRA, CDR2 YSYEKL. V was pared by 0 bases and J by 5 bases, with 7 bases between. This CDR3 spans 13 amino acids. The CDR3: CASSQDQRTEAFF. Written as DNA, the CDR3 is TGCGCCAGCAGCCAAGATCAAAGGACTGAAGCTTTCTTT.

The table lists this clone with a few counts. The CDR3 nucleotides read TGTGCCAGCAGTCGGGCTAGTGCATACGAGCAGTACTTC. It specifies CASSRASAYEQYF. V gene TRBV27 combines with J gene TRBJ2-7; unclear D gene. V lost 5 bases, J lost 4 bases, and 12 bases lay in between. The CDR3 totals 13 residues. The germline gives CDR1 MNHEY, CDR2 SMNVEV (reference sequence).

The chain joins TRBV6-1 to TRBJ2-7, with 8 positions matching TRBD1. The CDR3 contains 14 residues. V was pared by 3 bases and J by 5 bases, with 6 bases of the junction left unmatched. Germline assignment: CDR1 MNHNS and CDR2 SASEGT. DNA for the CDR3: TGTGCCAGCAGTGAGTGGACAGGGACTGACGAGCAGTACTTC. Translated: CASSEWTGTDEQYF.

CDR3 in DNA: TGTGCCAGCAGTTTAGACAGGAACTATGGCTACACCTTC. The encoded protein is CASSLDRNYGYTF. The chain joins TRBV2 to TRBJ1-2; perhaps TRBD1 as D (6 bases). V dropped 5 bases and J dropped 2 bases, with 9 bases sitting between them. Germline loops: CDR1 SNHLY, CDR2 FYNNEI. The CDR3 spans 13 residues.

The chain has TRBV28 and TRBJ2-1; 10 positions agree with TRBD2. V lost 2 bases and J lost 6; bases outside the gene matches: 13. CDR1 is MDHEN and CDR2 is SYDVKM in the germline V gene. The CDR3 sequence is 18 residues long. CDR3 coding DNA: TGTGCCAGCAGTTTACACAGAGCGGGAGGGCCTAGAGTCAATGAGCAGTTCTTC. It translates to CASSLHRAGGPRVNEQFF.

V and J are TRBV19 and TRBJ2-2, with TRBD1 identical over 9 bases. From germline, CDR1 is LNHDA and CDR2 SQIVND (reference sequence). The CDR3 is 14 amino acids. V lost 7 bases and J lost 3; bases outside the gene matches: 3. CDR3 bases: TGTGCCAGTATGGGACAGGGATACACCGGGGAGCTGTTTTTT. Protein sequence: CASMGQGYTGELFF. Together with reference TRBV19 and TRBJ2-2, the CDR3 gives the full variable domain: DGGITQSPKYLFRKEGQNVTLSCEQNLNHDAMYWYRQDPGQGLRLIYYSQIVNDFQKGDIAEGYSVSREKKESFPLTVTSAQKNPTAFYLCASMGQGYTGELFFGEGSRLTVL.

The V call is TRBV4-1, the J call TRBJ2-4, with 15 bases that match TRBD2. The CDR3 consists of 18 residues. Trimming took 4 bases from V and 0 from J; bases not matched to a gene: 4. Germline values: CDR1 MGHRA, CDR2 YSYEKL. The CDR3, as DNA: TGCGCCAGCAGCCGGGGACTAGCGGGGGGAATAGCCAAAAACATTCAGTACTTC. Its protein product is CASSRGLAGGIAKNIQYF.

This rearrangement joins TRBV5-6 to TRBJ2-1, with 13 bases aligning to TRBD2. This CDR3 has 15 residues. Germline CDR1 is SGHDT and CDR2 is YYEEEE. The junction had 8 bases not matched to a gene; V was cut back by 0 bases and J by 14 bases. In DNA, the CDR3 is TGTGCCAGCAGCTTGGATGGACTAGCGGGAGCGGTTAAGTTCTTC. Protein: CASSLDGLAGAVKFF.